The 18 T cell receptor beta chains below were found in one sample sequenced in a study of cytomegalovirus exposure and HLA in healthy donors. The PCR was carried out with 60 Vbeta primers and 13 Jbeta primers. Sequenced by immunoSEQ multiplex PCR; TCRdb stores in-frame clones only, minus some. Here the sample table reports approximately 50,000 clones. Sequencing was performed on PBMCs. These receptors came from a female donor in good health and CMV-seronegative.

The chain couples TRBV5-1 to TRBJ2-7, with D perhaps TRBD1 (5 bases). This CDR3 region has 14 residues. Germline lookup yields CDR1 SGHRS and CDR2 YFSETQ. The V gene lost 0 bases and the J gene lost 4 bases, with 11 bases spanning the gap. CDR3 DNA sequence: TGCGCCAGCAGCTTGGATCCAGGGAAGTACGAGCAGTACTTC. It yields the protein CASSLDPGKYEQYF.

The rearrangement uses TRBV5-1 and TRBJ2-1; 10 bases agree with TRBD2. Germline values: CDR1 SGHRS, CDR2 YFSETQ. This CDR3 is 14 amino acids long. Trimming at V came to 2 bases and at J to 9 bases, leaving 5 bases not matched to a gene. DNA of the CDR3: TGCGCCAGCAGCTTAGCGGGAGGGCCGATTGAGCAGTTCTTC. Its translation is CASSLAGGPIEQFF. Supplemented by reference TRBV5-1 and TRBJ2-1, the full variable domain reads KAGVTQTPRYLIKTRGQQVTLSCSPISGHRSVSWYQQTPGQGLQFLFEYFSETQRNKGNFPGRFSGRQFSNSRSEMNVSTLELGDSALYLCASSLAGGPIEQFFGPGTRLTVL.

V usage is TRBV5-1 and J usage is TRBJ1-3, with a possible D match to TRBD1 (6 bases). The germline V gene encodes CDR1 SGHRS and CDR2 YFSETQ. The CDR3 is 16 residues long. Trimming took off 0 bases at V and 0 bases at J, with 10 bases between the two ends. The CDR3 DNA is TGCGCCAGCAGCTTGGGAGCAGGGGCCTCTGGAAACACCATATATTTT. Protein product: CASSLGAGASGNTIYF.

The genes are TRBV6-5 and TRBJ2-3, with D maybe TRBD1 (5 bases). CDR3 length equals 15 residues. The V gene lost 7 bases and the J gene lost 0 bases, with 14 bases spanning the gap. Germline CDR1 reads MNHEY; CDR2 reads SVGAGI. Here the CDR3 DNA reads TGTGCCAGCATTGGAAGGGGCCAGAGCACAGATACGCAGTATTTT. Translating it yields CASIGRGQSTDTQYF.

The V call is TRBV30, the J call TRBJ2-6, with a possible D match to TRBD1 (7 bases). Between the trimmed V and J ends, which lost 0 bases and 4 bases, there was a span of 16 bases. Germline V gives CDR1 GTSNPN, CDR2 SVGIG (reference sequence). The CDR3 runs 17 residues. CDR3 sequence reads: CAWSVSRGAPGANVLTF. CDR3 bases: TGTGCCTGGAGTGTCTCCAGGGGGGCGCCAGGGGCCAACGTCCTGACTTTC.

This chain uses TRBV7-2 with TRBJ1-6; 7 positions match TRBD1. The CDR3 consists of 18 residues. V lost 5 bases and J lost 0; bases outside the gene matches: 10. Germline V CDR1 and CDR2: SGHTA, FQGNSA. Here the CDR3 DNA reads TGTGCCAGCAGCACGCCGACAGGGTCAAACTCCTATAATTCACCCCTCCACTTT. Residues: CASSTPTGSNSYNSPLHF. The full variable domain, in which reference TRBV7-2 and TRBJ1-6 provide the parts outside the CDR3, is GAGVSQSPSNKVTEKGKDVELRCDPISGHTALYWYRQSLGQGLEFLIYFQGNSAPDKSGLPSDRFSAERTGGSVSTLTIQRTQQEDSAVYLCASSTPTGSNSYNSPLHFGNGTRLTVT.

This sequence joins TRBV18 and TRBJ1-6; 9 bases agree with TRBD1. Trimming removed 3 bases from V and 10 bases from J; junction bases left unmatched: 10. The CDR3 is 16 residues long. CDR1 and CDR2 (germline): KGHSH, LQKENI. The CDR3 here is CASSPTPGTGRSPLHF. In DNA, the CDR3 is TGTGCCAGCTCACCGACTCCCGGGACAGGGCGATCACCCCTCCACTTT. The entire variable domain, with the rest obtained from reference TRBV18 and TRBJ1-6, is as follows: NAGVMQNPRHLVRRRGQEARLRCSPMKGHSHVYWYRQLPEEGLKFMVYLQKENIIDESGMPKERFSAEFPKEGPSILRIQQVVRGDSAAYFCASSPTPGTGRSPLHFGNGTRLTVT.

The CDR3 nucleotides read TGCAGTGCTAGCCATTATGGCTACACCTTC. The encoded protein is CSASHYGYTF. The rearrangement joins TRBV20-1 to TRBJ1-2; D not resolved. V gave up 3 bases and J gave up 5 bases, with 4 bases separating them. The V gene's germline CDR1 is DFQATT and CDR2 SNEGSKA (reference sequence). This CDR3 is built from 10 residues.

This sequence joins TRBV2 and TRBJ2-7; maybe TRBD2 (5 bases). V was trimmed by 6 bases and J by 4 bases, leaving 19 bases between them. Germline V gene lookup returns CDR1 SNHLY and CDR2 FYNNEI. The CDR3 has 15 residues. The CDR3 protein is CASSLAPRTVYEQYF. CDR3 DNA: TGTGCCAGCAGCTTAGCCCCACGGACTGTATACGAGCAGTACTTC.

The rearrangement links TRBV7-9 to TRBJ1-2; 7 nucleotides match TRBD1. CDR3 length equals 14 residues. V shed 3 bases and J 2 bases; nucleotides not matched to a gene: 3. CDR1 and CDR2 (germline): SEHNR, FQNEAQ (reference sequence). CDR3 DNA: TGTGCCAGCAGCTTCCCGGACAGGAACTATGGCTACACCTTC. Translating it yields CASSFPDRNYGYTF.

The chain has TRBV30 and TRBJ1-2, with a weak D call TRBD1 (6 bases). From germline, CDR1 is GTSNPN and CDR2 SVGIG (reference sequence). The CDR3 loop spans 13 amino acids. V was clipped by 3 bases and J by 6 bases, with 14 bases between them. The DNA for the CDR3 is TGTGCCTGGAGACCTACAGGGTCGGATGGCTACACCTTC. Protein: CAWRPTGSDGYTF.

The chain recombines TRBV6-1 with TRBJ1-1; TRBD1 might be the D (6 bases). This CDR3 contains 13 residues. In germline, CDR1 is MNHNS, CDR2 SASEGT. The V gene lost 2 bases and the J gene lost 5 bases, with 9 bases spanning the gap. The CDR3 reads CASSEWGRTEAFF. The CDR3 DNA sequence: TGTGCCAGCAGTGAATGGGGGCGGACTGAAGCTTTCTTT.

The chain uses TRBV15 and TRBJ2-5; weak D call: TRBD2 (5 bases). Looked up from germline, CDR1 is LNHNV and CDR2 is YYDKDF (reference sequence). Trimming pared 5 bases from V and 1 base from J, leaving 20 bases between. This CDR3 is 17 amino acids long. CDR3 region: CATSAPRGFSGQETQYF. DNA of the CDR3: TGTGCCACCAGCGCCCCCCGAGGGTTCAGCGGCCAAGAGACCCAGTACTTC. The full variable domain, in which reference TRBV15 and TRBJ2-5 provide the parts outside the CDR3, is DAMVIQNPRYQVTQFGKPVTLSCSQTLNHNVMYWYQQKSSQAPKLLFHYYDKDFNNEADTPDNFQSRRPNTSFCFLDIRSPGLGDTAMYLCATSAPRGFSGQETQYFGPGTRLLVL.

This chain connects TRBV4-2 to TRBJ2-1; no clear D. Germline CDR1 and CDR2: LGHNA and YNFKEQ. Trimming stripped 4 bases from V and 8 bases from J, with 21 bases between. This CDR3 region has 16 residues. The CDR3 DNA reads as TGTGCCAGCAGCCTTCCGAGGTCCTTCCAATCCGATGAGCAGTTCTTC. Residues: CASSLPRSFQSDEQFF.

V and J are TRBV30 and TRBJ2-2, with TRBD2 as a possible D gene (5 bases). This CDR3 spans 16 amino acids. V was cut by 1 base and J by 2 bases, with 14 bases left in between. Looked up from germline, CDR1 is GTSNPN and CDR2 is SVGIG (reference sequence). The CDR3 region is CAWSARTRLNTGELFF. CDR3 DNA sequence: TGTGCCTGGAGTGCCCGGACTCGACTTAACACCGGGGAGCTGTTTTTT.

The rearrangement uses TRBV9 and TRBJ1-1, with TRBD1 matching 9 bases. J lost 4 bases, V lost 4 bases, and 5 bases had no gene match. Germline V gives CDR1 SGDLS, CDR2 YYNGEE. The CDR3 is 14 amino acids. The CDR3 DNA is TGTGCCAGCAGCCTTGGACAGGGGAGCACTGAAGCTTTCTTT. It translates to CASSLGQGSTEAFF.

The rearrangement joins TRBV5-6 to TRBJ2-7; D gene ambiguous. This CDR3 contains 14 residues. Per germline, CDR1 SGHDT and CDR2 YYEEEE. Trimming removed 2 bases at V and 0 bases at J, with 9 bases between. The CDR3 nucleotides read TGTGCCAGCAGCTTCCGCTACAGCTCCTACGAGCAGTACTTC. Amino acids: CASSFRYSSYEQYF.

The V call is TRBV4-1, the J call TRBJ2-6, with 7 bases lining up with TRBD1. The CDR3 length is 19 residues. Germline V CDR1 and CDR2: MGHRA, YSYEKL. The junction had 8 bases not matched to a gene; V was cut back by 0 bases and J by 0 bases. CDR3 amino acids: CASSQDRGGAVSGANVLTF. In DNA form, the CDR3 reads TGCGCCAGCAGCCAAGATCGAGGGGGCGCCGTCTCTGGGGCCAACGTCCTGACTTTC.